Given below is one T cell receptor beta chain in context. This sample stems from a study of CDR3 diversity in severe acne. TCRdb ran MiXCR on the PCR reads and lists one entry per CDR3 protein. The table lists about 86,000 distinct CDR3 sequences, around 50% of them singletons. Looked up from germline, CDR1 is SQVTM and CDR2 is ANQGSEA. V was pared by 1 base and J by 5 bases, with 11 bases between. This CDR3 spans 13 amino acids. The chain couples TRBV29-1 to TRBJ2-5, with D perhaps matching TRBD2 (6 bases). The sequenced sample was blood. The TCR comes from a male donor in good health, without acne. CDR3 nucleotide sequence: TGCAGCGTTGAAGTACGGGGAGGTGAGACCCAGTACTTC. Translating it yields CSVEVRGGETQYF. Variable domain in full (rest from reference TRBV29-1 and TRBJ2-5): SAVISQKPSRDICQRGTSLTIQCQVDSQVTMMFWYRQQPGQSLTLIATANQGSEATYESGFVIDKFPISRPNLTFSTLTVSNMSPEDSSIYLCSVEVRGGETQYFGPGTRLLVL.